Here is one T cell receptor beta chain with its context. The data stem from a study of blood T cell repertoires in COVID-19. Repertoires were generated with immunoSEQ multiplex PCR, while TCRdb's copy carries only in-frame clones and drops some. The profile shows 80,000 to 95,000 clones, 81% of them singletons. Sequencing was done on a sample of peripheral blood. The sequence derives from a man older than 75 with COVID-19, enrolled during active disease.

CDR3 amino acids: CASSPTYSPTTYEQYF. In DNA, the CDR3 is TGCGCCAGCAGCCCCACCTACAGTCCCACCACCTACGAGCAGTACTTC. The chain employs TRBV5-1 and TRBJ2-7; D call uncertain. The germline CDR1 and CDR2 sequences are SGHRS and YFSETQ. The germline V and J ends were trimmed by 4 bases and 2 bases, with 19 bases remaining between them. The CDR3 length is 16 residues.